This record covers a single T cell receptor (beta chain). What it recognizes is unknown. The record originates from a study of CD8 T cells in Susac syndrome. About the study: Intravenous immunoglobulin alone or corticosteroids were being given to patients with Susac syndrome at blood draw, unless they were therapy-naive. Overall study results and limits: Clonal expansion was not observed in the Susac syndrome CD4+ T cell repertoires.

Reverse transcription of about 0.45 to 1 ug RNA used random hexamers. Amplification of TCR beta CDR3 spanned 54 Vbeta and 13 Jbeta via immunoSEQ multiplex PCR. MiXCR, applied by TCRdb to the immunoSEQ multiplex PCR reads, yields one record per CDR3 protein. The sample has just over 150,000 distinct CDR3 sequences; 90% to 95% are singletons. Sequencing of TCR beta was undertaken in CD8+ and CD4+ T cells derived from blood. Sequenced: CD4+ T cells from PBMCs. This receptor was obtained from a human donor with Susac syndrome.

The CDR3 sequence: CASSSVGQGNSPLHF. CDR3 nucleotides: TGTGCCAGCAGTTCGGTCGGACAGGGTAATTCACCCCTCCACTTT. This rearrangement joins TRBV12-3 or TRBV12-4 to TRBJ1-6; TRBD1 agrees at 8 bases. CDR3 length: 15 residues. V dropped 4 bases and J dropped 6; count of bases not matched to a gene: 5.